Presented here are 29 T cell receptor beta chains from one specimen sequenced in a study of sequential checkpoint blockade in melanoma. Treatment of the sample: randomized to nivolumab then ipilimumab (arm A) or the reverse (arm B). Profiled with immunoSEQ multiplex PCR; TCRdb holds only in-frame clones, not every one. In the table there are more than 9,500 clones, over 65% of which are singletons. Sequencing was performed on CD8+ T cells sorted from blood (inferred from file names), taken from a patient given nivolumab and ipilimumab in sequence. These receptors originate from a human donor with melanoma.

The V and J genes are TRBV6-6 and TRBJ1-1; D remains ambiguous. Trimming took 4 bases from V and 1 from J, leaving 7 bases between them. The germline gives CDR1 MNHNY, CDR2 SVGAGI (reference sequence). CDR3 size: 13 residues. The CDR3: CASSLQWNTEAFF. As DNA, the CDR3 is TGTGCCAGCAGTTTACAGTGGAACACTGAAGCTTTCTTT.

CDR3 protein: CASSYFGTITDTQYF. CDR3 nucleotide sequence: TGTGCCAGCAGTTACTTCGGGACTATCACAGATACGCAGTATTTT. The chain has TRBV6-5 and TRBJ2-3, with 7 bases matching TRBD2. Germline V gene data show CDR1 as MNHEY and CDR2 as SVGAGI. There are 15 residues in the CDR3. V shed 1 base, J shed 2 bases, and the junction held 3 bases outside the gene matches.

CDR3 amino acids: CASSKDGTSYNEQFF. Here the CDR3 DNA reads TGTGCCAGCAGCAAAGACGGGACATCCTACAATGAGCAGTTCTTC. The chain is built from TRBV21-1 and TRBJ2-1; the table gives TRBD1 as D, unverified against the DNA. TRBV21-1 is tagged as a pseudogene. CDR3 length: 15 residues.

The chain combines TRBV6-6 with TRBJ2-5, with TRBD1 matching over 7 bases. Germline V lookup: CDR1 MNHNY, CDR2 SVGAGI (reference sequence). Trimming at V came to 4 bases and at J to 3 bases, leaving 5 bases not matched to a gene. This CDR3 has 14 residues. The CDR3 sequence is CASSSLDRKETQYF. CDR3 in DNA: TGTGCCAGCAGTTCCCTGGACAGGAAAGAGACCCAGTACTTC.

The genes are TRBV10-3 and TRBJ1-1, with 10 bases that match TRBD1. The CDR3 is made up of 13 amino acids. Germline values: CDR1 ENHRY, CDR2 SYGVKD. The V segment lost 11 bases and the J segment 4 bases; nucleotides outside the gene matches: 7. The CDR3 loop is CAVGQGGVTEAFF. CDR3 sequence (DNA): TGTGCCGTCGGACAGGGGGGGGTCACTGAAGCTTTCTTT.

The chain carries TRBV10-1 and TRBJ2-1, with 9 bases identical to TRBD2. The CDR3 covers 15 residues. Germline CDR1 reads WNHNN; CDR2 reads SYGVQD (reference sequence). The V segment lost 2 bases and the J segment 5 bases; nucleotides outside the gene matches: 4. The CDR3 nucleotides read TGCGCCAGCAGTGAGGAGCGGGAGGTCAACAATGAGCAGTTCTTC. Its translation: CASSEEREVNNEQFF.

The chain links TRBV2 to TRBJ1-2; no firm D call. V gave up 4 bases and J gave up 1 base, with 10 bases separating them. Germline loops: CDR1 SNHLY, CDR2 FYNNEI. The CDR3 has 14 residues. The CDR3 nucleotides are TGTGCCAGCAGTGTTTTGTCAGTTAACTATGGCTACACCTTC. It encodes CASSVLSVNYGYTF.

CDR3 in amino acids: CASSLDGVNYGYTF. For the CDR3, the DNA is TGTGCCAGCAGTCTGGACGGGGTTAACTATGGCTACACCTTC. The J gene is TRBJ1-2, the V gene TRBV27, with unresolved D. CDR1 is MNHEY and CDR2 is SMNVEV in the germline V gene (reference sequence). The V and J ends lost 5 bases and 1 base respectively, with 11 bases between them. This CDR3 is built from 14 residues.

This sequence joins TRBV27 and TRBJ1-5, with TRBD1 as a possible D gene (5 bases). This CDR3 contains 14 residues. V was pared by 4 bases and J by 3 bases, with 10 bases between. Germline CDR1 MNHEY, CDR2 SMNVEV (reference sequence). This chain's CDR3 is CASSWGGYNQPQHF. The CDR3 DNA is TGTGCCAGCAGTTGGGGGGGGTACAATCAGCCCCAGCATTTT.

This clone was seen a handful of times. CDR3 protein: CASSLNDYPNTGELFF. The CDR3 DNA reads TGTGCCAGCAGCTTAAACGACTACCCGAACACCGGGGAGCTGTTTTTT. The V and J genes are TRBV7-3 and TRBJ2-2; D is perhaps TRBD2 (5 bases). The ends were cut back, 1 base at V and 0 bases at J, with 9 bases in the middle. The CDR3 is made up of 16 amino acids. Germline V lookup: CDR1 SGHTA, CDR2 FQGTGA.

The chain is built from TRBV28 and TRBJ1-5, with D tentatively TRBD1 (5 bases). V gave up 3 bases and J gave up 7 bases, with 16 bases separating them. Germline values: CDR1 MDHEN, CDR2 SYDVKM. The CDR3 consists of 15 residues. The CDR3: CASSLSQGVVQPQHF. The DNA of the CDR3 is TGTGCCAGCAGTTTGTCACAAGGGGTAGTGCAGCCCCAGCATTTT.

The V gene is TRBV7-8, the J gene TRBJ1-2; D is uncertain. The CDR3 contains 13 residues. Deletions cut 3 bases from V and 4 bases from J, with 9 bases between. Germline values: CDR1 SGHVS, CDR2 FQNEAQ. CDR3 bases: TGTGCCAGCAGCTTCCAACATGGCTATGGCTACACCTTC. Protein product: CASSFQHGYGYTF.

The rearrangement joins TRBV6-4 to TRBJ2-3; 7 bases are a match to TRBD1. The J segment lost 3 bases and the V segment lost 3 bases, leaving 6 bases of the junction unmatched. The CDR3 runs to 15 residues. The V gene's germline CDR1 is MRHNA and CDR2 SNTAGT. CDR3 coding DNA: TGTGCCAGCAGTGAAGTGACAGGGAGTACAGATACGCAGTATTTT. Protein sequence: CASSEVTGSTDTQYF.

This chain uses TRBV6-6 with TRBJ2-7; the D is unclear. CDR3 length: 14 amino acids. Trimming stripped 2 bases from V and 0 bases from J, with 8 bases between. Per germline, CDR1 MNHNY and CDR2 SVGAGI (reference sequence). The CDR3 DNA sequence: TGTGCCAGCAGTTACGAGGTAGACTCCTACGAGCAGTACTTC. Translation: CASSYEVDSYEQYF.

This clone was found once. The CDR3 sequence is CASSPDTSYEQYF. The CDR3, as DNA: TGTGCCAGCTCACCAGACACCTCCTACGAGCAGTACTTC. The chain is built from TRBV18 and TRBJ2-7; D uncertain. The CDR3 length is 13 residues. Looked up from germline, CDR1 is KGHSH and CDR2 is LQKENI. Trimming removed 2 bases from V and 0 bases from J, with 5 bases in between.

This chain links TRBV4-1 with TRBJ2-1; TRBD1 is a possible D gene (6 bases). The V and J ends lost 0 bases and 8 bases respectively, with 14 bases between them. Germline V CDR1 and CDR2: MGHRA, YSYEKL. This CDR3 is 15 amino acids long. CDR3 coding DNA: TGCGCCAGCAGCCAAGAGGGCAGCCCAGGGGATGAGCAGTTCTTC. Amino acid sequence: CASSQEGSPGDEQFF.

The gene calls are TRBV28 and TRBJ1-2, with 8 bases matching TRBD1. The germline V gene encodes CDR1 MDHEN and CDR2 SYDVKM. Losses at the gene ends were 3 bases for V and 4 bases for J; bases not matched to a gene: 7. The CDR3 covers 15 residues. In DNA, the CDR3 is TGTGCCAGCAGTTTGGGCAGGGGGCATATCTATGGCTACACCTTC. It translates to CASSLGRGHIYGYTF.

The CDR3 DNA is TGTGCCAGCAGACCGCGGACTAGCGGGAGGATGGACGAGCAGTACTTC. Translating it yields CASRPRTSGRMDEQYF. The chain is built from TRBV7-2 and TRBJ2-7, with TRBD2 matching 14 bases. Germline lookup yields CDR1 SGHTA and CDR2 FQGNSA. The CDR3 contains 16 residues. Trimming cost V 6 bases and J 5 bases; bases outside gene matches: 9.

This chain joins TRBV11-2 and TRBJ2-7, with TRBD2 matching over 12 bases. Unmatched junction bases numbered 7, after V lost 2 bases and J lost 2 bases. Germline CDR1 reads SGHAT; CDR2 reads FQNNGV. The CDR3 loop spans 17 amino acids. The CDR3 protein is CASSLLLAGGPAYEQYF. The CDR3 coding sequence is TGTGCCAGCAGCTTATTACTAGCGGGAGGTCCCGCCTACGAGCAGTACTTC.

The chain has TRBV6-5 and TRBJ2-7; TRBD2 agrees at 8 bases. CDR3 length equals 14 residues. CDR1 is MNHEY and CDR2 is SVGAGI in the germline V gene. V gave up 5 bases and J gave up 5 bases; unmatched junction bases: 8. The CDR3 coding sequence is TGTGCCAGCAGTCCCTGGGTTAGCGGGGACGAGCAGTACTTC. It yields the protein CASSPWVSGDEQYF.

The CDR3 DNA reads TGTGCCAGCAGTTTATCCAGATCGAATGAAAAACTGTTTTTT. Amino acid sequence: CASSLSRSNEKLFF. V and J are TRBV27 and TRBJ1-4, with D unclear. The V and J ends lost 0 bases and 5 bases respectively, with 7 bases between them. The CDR3 covers 14 residues. Germline CDR1 reads MNHEY; CDR2 reads SMNVEV (reference sequence).

The gene calls are TRBV27 and TRBJ2-1; D is possibly TRBD2 (7 bases). Germline CDR1 MNHEY, CDR2 SMNVEV (reference sequence). This CDR3 has 14 residues. The V end lost 8 bases, the J end lost 9 bases, and 20 bases lay between the germline ends. In DNA form, the CDR3 reads TGTGCCAGCGAAATCTCACGGGGGGCCGGTGAGCAGTTCTTC. Amino acid sequence: CASEISRGAGEQFF.

This rearrangement joins TRBV27 to TRBJ2-7; TRBD2 matches at 7 bases. This CDR3 comprises 16 residues. Trimming cost V 5 bases and J 3 bases; bases outside gene matches: 13. Looked up from germline, CDR1 is MNHEY and CDR2 is SMNVEV (reference sequence). CDR3 sequence reads: CASSELIGAGVYEQYF. CDR3 coding DNA: TGTGCCAGCAGTGAATTAATAGGGGCGGGGGTCTACGAGCAGTACTTC.

A single count supports this clone. The V and J genes are TRBV9 and TRBJ2-3, with D tentatively TRBD2 (5 bases). Germline V CDR1 and CDR2: SGDLS, YYNGEE. V was shortened by 0 bases and J by 1 base, with 12 bases between the two germline ends. This CDR3 is built from 16 residues. This CDR3 reads CASSVVGGSGTDTQYF. CDR3 in DNA: TGTGCCAGCAGCGTAGTGGGCGGGTCTGGCACAGATACGCAGTATTTT.

In its sample, this clone was seen a few times. This rearrangement joins TRBV28 to TRBJ1-5; maybe TRBD1 (5 bases). The germline gives CDR1 MDHEN, CDR2 SYDVKM. Trimming took off 6 bases at V and 10 bases at J, with 13 bases between the two ends. CDR3 size: 12 residues. Written as DNA, the CDR3 is TGTGCCAGCAGCTATACGGGGGTTCCCCAGCATTTT. Its translation is CASSYTGVPQHF.

J is TRBJ2-7 and V is TRBV4-1, with TRBD2 matching 9 bases. The V gene's germline CDR1 is MGHRA and CDR2 YSYEKL. With V trimmed by 1 base and J by 2 bases, 6 bases remained unmatched. The CDR3 covers 16 residues. CDR3: CASSQALSGGTYEQYF. The CDR3 bases are TGCGCCAGCAGCCAAGCCCTTAGCGGGGGTACCTACGAGCAGTACTTC.

The genes are TRBV28 and TRBJ2-1; TRBD2 might be the D (6 bases). The CDR3 has 15 residues. Trimming shortened V by 3 bases and J by 3 bases, and 12 bases separated the two germline ends. CDR1 and CDR2 (germline): MDHEN, SYDVKM. CDR3: CASSLSSGFYNEQFF. CDR3 in DNA: TGTGCCAGCAGTTTGAGTAGCGGATTCTACAATGAGCAGTTCTTC.

The sample holds one count of this clone. This chain joins TRBV27 and TRBJ2-5, with D possibly TRBD2 on 6 matching bases. The closer fit of TRBJ2-7 to the DNA end suggests the J call may be wrong. CDR1 is MNHEY and CDR2 is SMNVEV in the germline V gene (reference sequence). The CDR3 sequence is 14 residues long. The CDR3 DNA reads as TGTGCCAGCAGTTTAGGGGGGAGCCCCTACGAGCAGTACTTC. Its translation is CASSLGGSPYEQYF.

V usage is TRBV7-6 and J usage is TRBJ2-5; 10 bases match TRBD1. Germline-derived CDR1 and CDR2 are SGHVS and FNYEAQ. The CDR3 runs to 18 residues. V lost 0 bases, J lost 0 bases, and 7 bases stayed unmatched. In DNA, the CDR3 is TGTGCCAGCAGCTTAGCCCTTGACAGGGGGCGTAACCAAGAGACCCAGTACTTC. The encoded protein is CASSLALDRGRNQETQYF.